This TCR beta chain was captured in a study of T-cell memory formation after mild COVID-19. The length of the CDR3 is 14 residues. Germline assignment: CDR1 ENHRY and CDR2 SYGVKD. Trimming stripped 3 bases from V and 5 bases from J, with 14 bases between. Study results and caveats: Memory from before infection featured some responding clones, which suggests cross-reactive memory joined. Clones that contracted from day 15 to 85 were balanced CD4/CD8, while later expanders leaned CD4+.

As concerns this clonotype: Its antigen is as yet unknown.

With constant-segment primers, 5'RACE yielded cDNA libraries of TCR alpha and TCR beta that carried sample barcodes and UMIs. TCRdb reanalysed the 5' RACE reads using MiXCR and keeps one entry per CDR3 protein. This table holds under 650,000 distinct CDR3 sequences, about 20% found once. V and J are TRBV10-3 and TRBJ2-7; possibly TRBD2 for D (8 bases). The clonotype originates from an adult woman who had mild COVID-19 (a few samples of this study predate the infection). Cell type and time point are not known. The material sequenced was PBMCs or a T cell subset sorted from them (not recorded which). DNA of the CDR3: TGTGCCATCAGTGACCCGGGAGGGGGCCACGAGCAGTACTTC. Translating gives CAISDPGGGHEQYF.